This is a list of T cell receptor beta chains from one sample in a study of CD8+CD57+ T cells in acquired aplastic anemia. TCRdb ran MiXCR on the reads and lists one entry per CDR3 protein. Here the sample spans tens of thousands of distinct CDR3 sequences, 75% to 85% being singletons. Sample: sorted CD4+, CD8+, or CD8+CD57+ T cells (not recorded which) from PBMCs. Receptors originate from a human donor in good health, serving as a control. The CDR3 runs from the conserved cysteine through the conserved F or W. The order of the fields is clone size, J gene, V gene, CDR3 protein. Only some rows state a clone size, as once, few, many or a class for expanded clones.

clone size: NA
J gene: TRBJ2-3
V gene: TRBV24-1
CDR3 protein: CATSDPVGDTQYF

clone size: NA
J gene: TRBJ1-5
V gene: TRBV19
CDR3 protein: CASSRGTSNQPQHF

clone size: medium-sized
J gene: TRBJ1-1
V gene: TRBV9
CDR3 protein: CASSERQGTEAFF

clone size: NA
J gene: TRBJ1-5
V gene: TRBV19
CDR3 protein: CASTQSPTGKNQPQHF

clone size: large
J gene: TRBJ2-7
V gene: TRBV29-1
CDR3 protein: CSVEGATYEQYF

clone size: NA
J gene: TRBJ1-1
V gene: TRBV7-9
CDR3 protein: CASSFSHTEAFF

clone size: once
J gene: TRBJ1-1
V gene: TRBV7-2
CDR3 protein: CASSLELGGNTEAFF

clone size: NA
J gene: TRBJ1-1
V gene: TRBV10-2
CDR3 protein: CASSDRTEAFF

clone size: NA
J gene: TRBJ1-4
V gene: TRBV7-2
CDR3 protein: CASSFGTDEKLFF

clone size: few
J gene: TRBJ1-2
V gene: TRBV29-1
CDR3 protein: CSVPPTGGPYGYTF

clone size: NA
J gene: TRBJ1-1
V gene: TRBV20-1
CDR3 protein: CSATTGIEAFF

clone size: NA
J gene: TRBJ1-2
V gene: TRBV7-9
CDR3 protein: CASSPPRAYHGYTF

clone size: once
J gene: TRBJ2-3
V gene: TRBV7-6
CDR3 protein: CASSLGLTDTQYF

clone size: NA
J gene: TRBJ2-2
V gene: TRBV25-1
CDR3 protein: CASSELADTGELFF

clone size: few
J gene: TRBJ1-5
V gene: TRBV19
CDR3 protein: CASRTEIGQPQHF

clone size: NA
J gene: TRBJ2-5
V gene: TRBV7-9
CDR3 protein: CASSHELKTQYF

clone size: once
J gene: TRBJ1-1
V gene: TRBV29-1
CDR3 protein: CSVEDATEAFF

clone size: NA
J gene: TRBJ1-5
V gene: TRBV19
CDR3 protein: CASSLTVSNQPQHF

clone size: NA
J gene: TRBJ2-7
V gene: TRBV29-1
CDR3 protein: CSGRDSPYEQYF

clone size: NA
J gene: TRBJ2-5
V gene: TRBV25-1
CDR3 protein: CASSEYKGLAGGQETQYF